This T cell receptor beta chain was documented in a study of cytomegalovirus exposure and HLA in healthy donors. Looking at the study overall: The early release's HLA-typed donors yielded roughly 85 million unique TCRs.

The CDR3 is 16 amino acids. Germline CDR1 and CDR2: MRHNA and SNTAGT. V was pared by 2 bases and J by 0 bases, with 8 bases between. The study ran its PCR with 60 Vbeta and 13 Jbeta primers. The repertoire was sequenced with immunoSEQ multiplex PCR; TCRdb's copy has only in-frame clones and lacks some. The data show 200,000 or so clones, around 77% seen once. When sampled, the donors appeared nominally healthy, though they likely had unrecorded immune exposures. The table lists this clone with many counts. The sequence came from a woman under 40 in good health and CMV-seronegative. The sample taken for sequencing was PBMCs. The chain carries TRBV6-4 and TRBJ2-6, with a weak D call TRBD1 (5 bases). The CDR3 is CASSDQGGSGANVLTF. The DNA for the CDR3 is TGTGCCAGCAGTGACCAGGGTGGCTCTGGGGCCAACGTCCTGACTTTC.